This TCR beta chain was identified during a study of shared clonotypes between healthy human individuals. The study's findings and limits: Several donors showed sharing of 4.5% to 6% of naive CD4 clonotypes.

The data were produced by immunoSEQ multiplex PCR, yet TCRdb's version contains in-frame clones alone and is incomplete. The repertoire includes more than 1.2 million clones, approximately 98.5% of them detected once, and under 0.45% sits in the top ten. As to this clone: Its antigen is not known.

Sequenced sample: naive CD4+ T cells sorted from blood. Subset described: CD45RA+ positively selected. The receptor comes from a man aged 30 to 39 in good health.

CDR3 nucleotides: TGTGCCAGCAGTTTACGCCCGTATAGCAATCAGCCCCAGCATTTT. It codes for CASSLRPYSNQPQHF. The chain has TRBV28 and TRBJ1-5; D is unclear. V was pared by 2 bases and J by 0 bases, with 8 bases between. CDR1 and CDR2 from the germline V gene are MDHEN and SYDVKM. The CDR3 extends over 15 amino acids.